These 27 T cell receptor beta chains originate from one sample sequenced in a study of immune evolution from preneoplasia to lung adenocarcinoma. Sequencing used immunoSEQ multiplex PCR; TCRdb keeps in-frame clones, though not all of them. The profile shows more than 13,000 clones, 80% of them singletons. Specimen: FFPE minimally invasive lung adenocarcinoma tissue. The receptor source for this set is a person between 65 and 79 years old with lung adenocarcinoma.

The chain has TRBV30 and TRBJ2-5; 7 bases are a match to TRBD1. The CDR3 covers 15 residues. Trimming took 2 bases from V and 2 from J; bases not matched to a gene: 8. Germline loops: CDR1 GTSNPN, CDR2 SVGIG (reference sequence). CDR3: CAWSFGTVLQETQYF. For the CDR3, the DNA is TGTGCCTGGAGTTTCGGGACAGTTCTTCAAGAGACCCAGTACTTC.

V usage is TRBV6-6 and J usage is TRBJ2-1; 13 nucleotides match TRBD2. V shed 5 bases, J shed 6 bases, and the junction held 4 bases outside the gene matches. Germline CDR1 MNHNY, CDR2 SVGAGI (reference sequence). The CDR3 runs 15 residues. The CDR3 region is CASSNGLAGVNEQFF. The CDR3 DNA sequence: TGTGCCAGCAGTAACGGACTAGCGGGAGTCAATGAGCAGTTCTTC.

The chain joins TRBV20-1 to TRBJ2-7; unclear D gene. Germline CDR1 DFQATT, CDR2 SNEGSKA (reference sequence). CDR3 length: 11 amino acids. The CDR3 nucleotides are TGCAGCGCAATGCGCTCCTACGAGCAGTACTTC. Its translation is CSAMRSYEQYF.

J is TRBJ2-2 and V is TRBV19; D remains unclear. The germline gives CDR1 LNHDA, CDR2 SQIVND (reference sequence). The CDR3 has 12 residues. Trimming cost V 2 bases and J 8 bases, with 6 bases left between them. The CDR3 reads CASSISFGELFF. CDR3 coding DNA: TGTGCCAGTAGTATATCTTTTGGGGAGCTGTTTTTT.

The V gene is TRBV28, the J gene TRBJ2-7; no firm D call. This CDR3 region has 13 residues. Looked up from germline, CDR1 is MDHEN and CDR2 is SYDVKM. The germline V and J ends were trimmed by 6 bases and 4 bases, with 13 bases remaining between them. The CDR3 is CASSPPVLYEQYF. CDR3 coding DNA: TGTGCCAGCAGCCCACCCGTCCTTTACGAGCAGTACTTC.

V is TRBV7-2 and J is TRBJ2-7; D remains unclear. The CDR3 is 16 amino acids. The V gene lost 2 bases and the J gene lost 2 bases, with 16 bases spanning the gap. Per germline, CDR1 SGHTA and CDR2 FQGNSA. CDR3 nucleotide sequence: TGTGCCAGCAGCTTAAGCTATCAGGCAGAGGCCTACGAGCAGTACTTC. Translation gives CASSLSYQAEAYEQYF.

The rearrangement uses TRBV11-2 and TRBJ1-2, with 8 nucleotides matching TRBD1. The CDR3 spans 13 residues. J lost 12 bases, V lost 5 bases, and 11 bases had no gene match. In germline, CDR1 is SGHAT, CDR2 FQNNGV. The CDR3 region is CASSPGQGFSDTF. Written as DNA, the CDR3 is TGTGCCAGCAGCCCAGGACAGGGTTTCTCGGACACCTTC.

The chain employs TRBV30 and TRBJ1-6; D perhaps matches TRBD1 (6 bases). The germline V and J ends were trimmed by 0 bases and 10 bases, with 16 bases remaining between them. The CDR3 runs 15 residues. Germline CDR1 is GTSNPN and CDR2 is SVGIG (reference sequence). The CDR3: CAWSVPDRIVSPLHF. DNA of the CDR3: TGTGCCTGGAGTGTACCTGACAGGATTGTGTCACCCCTCCACTTT.

This CDR3 reads CASSYRGELFF. CDR3 DNA: TGTGCCAGCAGCTACCGGGGGGAGCTGTTTTTT. The V and J genes are TRBV5-6 and TRBJ2-2; no reliable D call. Looked up from germline, CDR1 is SGHDT and CDR2 is YYEEEE. Trimming removed 3 bases at V and 8 bases at J, with 5 bases between. The CDR3 is made up of 11 amino acids.

J is TRBJ2-7 and V is TRBV6-1, with no clear D. This CDR3 has 13 residues. Germline V CDR1 and CDR2: MNHNS, SASEGT. Trimming took 6 bases from V and 4 from J, leaving 13 bases between them. The CDR3 here is CASRTQVRYEQYF. The CDR3 coding sequence is TGTGCCAGCAGGACTCAGGTGCGTTACGAGCAGTACTTC.

The rearrangement links TRBV29-1 to TRBJ2-3; perhaps TRBD2 as D (5 bases). This CDR3 has 15 amino acids. Trimming removed 4 bases from V and 0 bases from J, with 14 bases in between. Germline V gene lookup returns CDR1 SQVTM and CDR2 ANQGSEA. The chain's CDR3 is CSVGAPGKSTDTQYF. The CDR3, as DNA: TGCAGCGTTGGGGCCCCCGGGAAGAGCACAGATACGCAGTATTTT.

The V and J genes are TRBV28 and TRBJ1-2, with a tentative D call TRBD1 (5 bases). Deletions cut 1 base from V and 8 bases from J, with 8 bases between. CDR3 size: 12 residues. The germline gives CDR1 MDHEN, CDR2 SYDVKM. The DNA of the CDR3 is TGTGCCAGCAGTTTATTTGGGGACGGCTACACCTTC. Its translation is CASSLFGDGYTF.

The CDR3 DNA reads as TGTGCCAGCAGCTTAGGCGGACGGCTTAATGAAAAACTGTTTTTT. Translated: CASSLGGRLNEKLFF. The V and J genes are TRBV7-3 and TRBJ1-4; D call uncertain. Germline CDR1 and CDR2: SGHTA and FQGTGA. V was pared by 2 bases and J by 4 bases, with 11 bases between. CDR3 length equals 15 residues.

The chain recombines TRBV2 with TRBJ1-2; possibly TRBD1 for D (5 bases). Per germline, CDR1 SNHLY and CDR2 FYNNEI. The V end was cut by 4 bases, the J end by 7 bases, with 10 bases between. This CDR3 has 12 amino acids. CDR3 loop: CASSGDEVGYTF. CDR3 bases: TGTGCCAGCAGTGGGGACGAGGTTGGCTACACCTTC.

The chain couples TRBV7-8 to TRBJ2-7; D call uncertain. With 4 bases removed from V and 2 bases from J, the gap between germline ends came to 9 bases. Germline-derived CDR1 and CDR2 are SGHVS and FQNEAQ. CDR3 length equals 13 residues. The CDR3 DNA is TGTGCCAGCAGCTGGCCTTCCACCTACGAGCAGTACTTC. This sequence encodes CASSWPSTYEQYF.

This clone has a single count. The chain links TRBV10-2 to TRBJ2-3; perhaps TRBD2 as D (6 bases). The CDR3 has 13 residues. CDR1 WSHSY and CDR2 SAAADI come from the germline V gene. Trimming cost V 9 bases and J 7 bases, with 17 bases left between them. Written as DNA, the CDR3 is TGCGCCAGTGCGGGCGGGGCGGTCTATACGCAGTATTTT. As protein: CASAGGAVYTQYF.

The chain has TRBV19 and TRBJ1-1; no clear D. The germline CDR1 and CDR2 sequences are LNHDA and SQIVND (reference sequence). The length of the CDR3 is 13 residues. The V end lost 1 base, the J end lost 3 bases, and 6 bases lay between the germline ends. CDR3 region: CASSIVPHTEAFF. The CDR3 DNA reads TGTGCCAGTAGTATAGTCCCTCACACTGAAGCTTTCTTT. Looking up the rest from reference TRBV19 and TRBJ1-1 gives the full variable domain: DGGITQSPKYLFRKEGQNVTLSCEQNLNHDAMYWYRQDPGQGLRLIYYSQIVNDFQKGDIAEGYSVSREKKESFPLTVTSAQKNPTAFYLCASSIVPHTEAFFGQGTRLTVV.

The chain links TRBV7-3 to TRBJ2-1; 11 positions agree with TRBD1. The CDR3 covers 18 residues. V lost 5 bases to trimming and J lost 0 bases; unmatched junction nucleotides: 9. Germline V gene lookup returns CDR1 SGHTA and CDR2 FQGTGA. CDR3: CASSPSRDRGSSYNEQFF. The CDR3 DNA is TGTGCCAGCAGCCCGTCCCGGGACAGGGGGAGCTCCTACAATGAGCAGTTCTTC.

This clone has more than one count but fewer than ten. The chain has TRBV18 and TRBJ2-7; tentative D call: TRBD1 (5 bases). Germline V lookup: CDR1 KGHSH, CDR2 LQKENI. V gave up 1 base and J gave up 5 bases, with 12 bases separating them. The CDR3 is 14 residues long. CDR3: CASSPRGRANEQYF. The CDR3 nucleotides are TGTGCCAGCTCACCACGGGGCAGGGCCAACGAGCAGTACTTC. Combining the CDR3 with reference TRBV18 and TRBJ2-7 gives the whole variable domain NAGVMQNPRHLVRRRGQEARLRCSPMKGHSHVYWYRQLPEEGLKFMVYLQKENIIDESGMPKERFSAEFPKEGPSILRIQQVVRGDSAAYFCASSPRGRANEQYFGPGTRLTVT.

The chain uses TRBV10-3 and TRBJ1-4; TRBD1 aligns across 7 bases. This CDR3 comprises 15 residues. Looked up from germline, CDR1 is ENHRY and CDR2 is SYGVKD. The junction had 8 bases not matched to a gene; V was cut back by 6 bases and J by 4 bases. The CDR3 region is CAIRRDRADNEKLFF. In nucleotides, the CDR3 is TGTGCCATCAGGAGGGACAGAGCTGATAATGAAAAACTGTTTTTT.

J is TRBJ1-2 and V is TRBV2; unclear D gene. Trimming left V 3 bases short and J 4 bases short, with 12 bases between. The CDR3 totals 14 residues. Germline CDR1 and CDR2: SNHLY and FYNNEI. The CDR3 here is CASSEEGRTYGYTF. CDR3 coding DNA: TGTGCCAGCAGTGAGGAAGGGCGGACCTATGGCTACACCTTC.

In this sample, this clone turned up a few times. The chain recombines TRBV11-3 with TRBJ2-2; TRBD1 or TRBD2 may be the D gene (6 bases each). With 4 bases removed from V and 5 bases from J, the gap between germline ends came to 20 bases. Germline-derived CDR1 and CDR2 are SGHNT and YENEEA. CDR3 length: 17 amino acids. The CDR3 is CASSSRSIGGATGELFF. CDR3 sequence (DNA): TGTGCCAGCAGCTCCCGTAGTATCGGGGGCGCGACCGGGGAGCTGTTTTTT.

Details on this clone: A read error may produce the germline difference seen at one junction end. Additional DNA sequences in this sample encode the identical CDR3. The rearrangement uses TRBV19 and TRBJ2-7; no definite D call. The germline V gene encodes CDR1 LNHDA and CDR2 SQIVND (reference sequence). The CDR3 is made up of 17 amino acids. This chain's CDR3 is CASSLTSLSGTSYEQYF. The CDR3 DNA sequence: TGTGCCAGTAGTCTGACTTCACTAAGTGGTACATCCTACGAGCAGTATTTC. The full variable domain, its missing parts supplied by reference TRBV19 and TRBJ2-7, is DGGITQSPKYLFRKEGQNVTLSCEQNLNHDAMYWYRQDPGQGLRLIYYSQIVNDFQKGDIAEGYSVSREKKESFPLTVTSAQKNPTAFYLCASSLTSLSGTSYEQYFGPGTRLTVT.

This chain connects TRBV5-6 to TRBJ1-5; 12 nucleotides agree with TRBD1. The germline CDR1 and CDR2 sequences are SGHDT and YYEEEE. The CDR3 length is 15 residues. J lost 5 bases, V lost 0 bases, and 0 bases had no gene match. CDR3 sequence (DNA): TGTGCCAGCAGCTTGGGGGACAGGGGGCATCAGCCCCAGCATTTT. Its translation: CASSLGDRGHQPQHF.

The chain recombines TRBV11-2 with TRBJ2-3; no reliable D call. This CDR3 has 13 amino acids. The ends were cut back, 0 bases at V and 8 bases at J, with 9 bases in the middle. Germline lookup yields CDR1 SGHAT and CDR2 FQNNGV. DNA for the CDR3: TGTGCCAGCAGCTTAGATCGTCTGGGTACGCAGTATTTT. Protein sequence: CASSLDRLGTQYF.

The CDR3: CASSLTGSNYGYTF. The CDR3 DNA reads TGTGCCAGCAGTTTGACAGGGAGTAACTATGGCTACACCTTC. V and J are TRBV6-5 and TRBJ1-2; TRBD1 matches at 7 bases. Germline loops: CDR1 MNHEY, CDR2 SVGAGI. This CDR3 contains 14 residues. V dropped 4 bases and J dropped 1; count of bases not matched to a gene: 3.

The rearrangement links TRBV28 to TRBJ2-1; TRBD1 aligns across 9 bases. Trimming at V came to 6 bases and at J to 10 bases, leaving 10 bases not matched to a gene. Looked up from germline, CDR1 is MDHEN and CDR2 is SYDVKM. The CDR3 length is 14 residues. The CDR3 coding sequence is TGTGCCAGCAGGAGACAGGGGGAACCCCGGGAGCAGTTCTTC. This encodes CASRRQGEPREQFF.